The TCR beta chain described here comes from a study of blood T cell repertoires in COVID-19. Across the study: The United States, Italy and Spain were the sources of the acute and convalescent COVID-19 samples.

With 5 bases removed from V and 0 bases from J, the gap between germline ends came to 21 bases. This CDR3 has 18 residues. Germline V gene sequence: CDR1 MDHEN, CDR2 SYDVKM. Some clones are missing from TCRdb's copy, which holds only in-frame ones; the method was immunoSEQ multiplex PCR. The data hold roughly 190,000 clones, with 75% to 85% observed a single time. The sequence derives from a woman aged 40 to 50 with COVID-19, enrolled during active disease. This rearrangement joins TRBV28 to TRBJ2-3; a possible D gene is TRBD2 (5 bases). The material sequenced was peripheral blood. CDR3: CASSPRPGIPSSTDTQYF. The CDR3 nucleotides read TGTGCCAGCAGTCCCCGTCCCGGGATCCCCAGTAGCACAGATACGCAGTATTTT. The full variable domain, in which reference TRBV28 and TRBJ2-3 provide the parts outside the CDR3, is DVKVTQSSRYLVKRTGEKVFLECVQDMDHENMFWYRQDPGLGLRLIYFSYDVKMKEKGDIPEGYSVSREKKERFSLILESASTNQTSMYLCASSPRPGIPSSTDTQYFGPGTRLTVL.